The sequence of this T cell receptor (beta chain) was determined in a study of control samples from healthy donors and cancer patients. Profiling relied on immunoSEQ multiplex PCR, and the TCRdb table lists in-frame clones only, not all of them. The data show about 53,000 clones, about nine tenths seen once. Germline CDR1 and CDR2: LGHDT and YNNKEL (reference sequence). The CDR3 covers 14 residues. V shed 7 bases and J 7 bases; nucleotides not matched to a gene: 10. Source material: PBMCs. The chain employs TRBV3-1 (or the pseudogene TRBV3-2) and TRBJ2-1, with 7 positions matching TRBD2. The clonotype originates from a man aged 55 to 69 with head and neck cancer. The CDR3 protein is CASTAGDPVNEQFF. The CDR3, as DNA: TGTGCCAGCACCGCGGGAGATCCCGTTAATGAGCAGTTCTTC.